This T cell receptor beta chain comes out of a study of regulatory T cells in long-lasting Graves disease. CDR1 and CDR2 from the germline V gene are KGHDR and SFDVKD. V lost 7 bases, J lost 7 bases, and 6 bases stayed unmatched. This CDR3 is 13 amino acids long. Overall study findings and caveats: Gene preferences differed: TRBV28, TRBJ1-2, TRBJ2-5 in persistent cases.

To make TCR beta libraries, researchers used iRepertoire HTBI primers and Arm-PCR of CDR3 regions. TCRdb itself ran the multiplex PCR reads through MiXCR, one entry per CDR3 protein. Of over 450,000 distinct CDR3 sequences detected, about 22% appear once; the ten largest clones hold roughly 7.7%. The table lists this clonotype with a few counts. Antigen: not known. Time point here: persistent/refractory GD, antithyroid drugs over 5 years with positive TRAb. The TCR library used RNA extracted from PBMCs. Into tubes containing EDTA, 8 to 9.5 milliliters of peripheral blood were drawn. This sequence originates from a female donor with Graves disease. The V gene is TRBV24-1, the J gene TRBJ1-1, with 9 positions matching TRBD1. The material sequenced was peripheral blood mononuclear cells (PBMCs), taken when the disease was refractory, from a patient treated with antithyroid drugs. The CDR3 bases are TGTGCCACCAGAGAAAACAGGGGGCTTGAAGCTTTCTTT. Translated, it gives CATRENRGLEAFF.